The next 3 T cell receptor beta chains were all read from a single sample in a study of T cells in Graves' hyperthyroidism and ophthalmopathy. RNA transcripts were the template for amplifying TCR beta CDR3 regions. The HTBI primer set served for first-round RT-PCR of the TCR CDR3. In TCRdb, the multiplex PCR reads were re-called with MiXCR into one record per CDR3 protein. The sample consists of 550,000 to 700,000 distinct CDR3 sequences, roughly 14% of them appearing once. The source material was blood. These receptors all come from a woman aged 40-49 years with Graves' ophthalmopathy.

This clonotype showed up just a few times. The rearrangement uses TRBV20-1 and TRBJ2-2; D remains unclear. The V gene lost 5 bases and the J gene lost 2 bases, with 9 bases spanning the gap. Germline V gene sequence: CDR1 DFQATT, CDR2 SNEGSKA (reference sequence). The CDR3 is 13 amino acids. This CDR3 reads CSAGKHNTGELFF. CDR3 sequence (DNA): TGCAGTGCTGGCAAACATAACACCGGGGAGCTGTTTTTT.

The chain has TRBV5-8 and TRBJ1-1; D call uncertain. In germline, CDR1 is SGHTS, CDR2 YDEGEE. The CDR3 length is 14 residues. V lost 4 bases to trimming and J lost 6 bases, with 16 bases between them. The DNA of the CDR3 is TGTGCCAGCAGCCCCGACATGGGCAACCCTGAAGCTTTCTTT. This translates into CASSPDMGNPEAFF.

This clonotype was seen at least ten times. V usage is TRBV2 and J usage is TRBJ1-5, with 11 positions matching TRBD1. CDR1 SNHLY and CDR2 FYNNEI come from the germline V gene. The CDR3 has 16 amino acids. Trimming took 4 bases from V and 2 from J; bases not matched to a gene: 4. The CDR3 DNA is TGTGCCAGCAGTGGGACAGGGGGCGTAGGCAATCAGCCCCAGCATTTT. Amino acids: CASSGTGGVGNQPQHF.